Listed below are T cell receptor beta chains from one sample, sequenced in a study of beta chain features in type 1 diabetes. The data were produced by immunoSEQ multiplex PCR, yet TCRdb's version contains in-frame clones alone and is incomplete. The sample has 300,000 to 400,000 clones, around an eighth seen once. The sample taken for sequencing was naive CD4+ T cells from blood. The receptors were sampled from a woman aged 18-29 years with type 1 diabetes. The CDR3 runs from the conserved cysteine through the conserved F or W. The order of the fields is J gene, CDR3 length, clone size, V gene, D gene, CDR3 DNA, CDR3 protein. A D gene is named only where the DNA matches it firmly. The size of a clone is reported for some rows only, either as once, few or many, or as a class for expanded clones.

>TRBJ2-1|17|few|TRBV5-4|NA
TGTGCCAGCAGCTTCACGGACTGGTTCAGCTCCTACAATGAGCAGTTCTTC
CASSFTDWFSSYNEQFF
>TRBJ2-7|14|few|TRBV2|TRBD1
TGTGCCAGCGGGGGTCGAGGGGGCGACTACGAGCAGTACTTC
CASGGRGGDYEQYF
>TRBJ1-1|13|NA|TRBV6-6|NA
TGTGCCAGCAGTTACTCTGGAGGGACTGAAGCTTTCTTT
CASSYSGGTEAFF
>TRBJ1-1|14|few|TRBV7-9|NA
TGTGCCAGCAGCCCCGGACAGATGAACACTGAAGCTTTCTTT
CASSPGQMNTEAFF
>TRBJ2-1|24|NA|TRBV13|TRBD2
TGTGCCAGCAGCTTAGATCTCGGAATGCCCCGGGCTAGCGGGAGGGAGGAAAACTACAATGAGCAGTTCTTC
CASSLDLGMPRASGREENYNEQFF
>TRBJ1-4|14|NA|TRBV27|TRBD1
TGTGCCAGCAGTCAGGACAGGCTTAATGAAAAACTGTTTTTT
CASSQDRLNEKLFF
>TRBJ2-5|11|many|TRBV4-2|NA
TGTGCCAGCAGCCAACGGGAGACCCAGTACTTC
CASSQRETQYF
>TRBJ1-2|12|few|TRBV6-1|NA
TGTGCCAGCACTCAGGGGTCCTATGGCTACACCTTC
CASTQGSYGYTF
>TRBJ2-3|14|NA|TRBV9|NA
TGTGCCAGCAGCGACCTTGGGGCCACAGATACGCAGTATTTT
CASSDLGATDTQYF
>TRBJ2-2|13|few|TRBV7-2|NA
TGTGCCAGCAGCTTGAGAAACACCGGGGAGCTGTTTTTT
CASSLRNTGELFF
>TRBJ1-1|15|NA|TRBV4-3|NA
TGCGCCAGCAGCCAAGAGGGCAGGGGGAACACTGAAGCTTTCTTT
CASSQEGRGNTEAFF
>TRBJ2-7|15|few|TRBV7-9|TRBD2
TGTGCCAGCAGCTCTTTGGGCGGGAGGGCCTACGAGCAGTACTTC
CASSSLGGRAYEQYF
>TRBJ2-5|13|few|TRBV9|NA
TGTGCCAGCAGCGTTCGTGAGTTAGAGACCCAGTACTTC
CASSVRELETQYF
>TRBJ1-1|14|NA|TRBV30|TRBD1
TGTGCCTGGAAAACAAGGGGGCGGAACACTGAAGCTTTCTTT
CAWKTRGRNTEAFF
>TRBJ1-2|16|NA|TRBV5-1|NA
TGCGCCAGCAGCCCAAGCCCGGGGGGCTCTAACTATGGCTACACCTTC
CASSPSPGGSNYGYTF
>TRBJ2-1|15|NA|TRBV7-2|NA
TGTGCCAGCAGCTTAGGGGTCCAGCGATCGGATGAGCAGTTCTTC
CASSLGVQRSDEQFF
>TRBJ2-1|16|NA|TRBV7-8|TRBD2
TGTGCCAGCAGCGAGATAGCGGGAGTAGGATACAATGAGCAGTTCTTC
CASSEIAGVGYNEQFF
>TRBJ2-5|16|NA|TRBV7-3|TRBD2
TGTGCCAGCAGCTCAGGCACTAGCGGTATACAAGAGACCCAGTACTTC
CASSSGTSGIQETQYF
>TRBJ2-4|17|few|TRBV5-4|TRBD2
TGTGCCAGCACCTGGACTAGCGGGAGGGCCATGGGAAACATTCAGTACTTC
CASTWTSGRAMGNIQYF
>TRBJ2-2|14|few|TRBV9|NA
TGTGCCAGCAGCCCCGACAGCCGCACCGGGGAGCTGTTTTTT
CASSPDSRTGELFF
>TRBJ1-5|12|few|TRBV2|NA
TGTGCCAGCACCGACGGGGATCAGCCCCAGCATTTT
CASTDGDQPQHF
>TRBJ2-3|16|few|TRBV5-1|TRBD1
TGCGCCAGCAGTACACCACCGGGACAGGGAACCTATACGCAGTATTTT
CASSTPPGQGTYTQYF
>TRBJ1-2|13|NA|TRBV7-2|NA
TGTGCCAGCAGACCTGACAGTAACTATGGCTACACCTTC
CASRPDSNYGYTF
>TRBJ2-7|15|NA|TRBV28|TRBD2
TGTGCCAGCGGACTCGCGGGAGCCATAGGGAGGGAGCAGTACTTC
CASGLAGAIGREQYF
>TRBJ1-1|14|few|TRBV7-9|NA
TGTGCCAGCAGCTTCCAAGGGGGGGGCACTGAAGCTTTCTTT
CASSFQGGGTEAFF
>TRBJ2-2|14|NA|TRBV5-1|NA
TGCGCCAGCAGCTTGATTATGGCAGCCGGGGAGCTGTTTTTT
CASSLIMAAGELFF
>TRBJ1-3|13|few|TRBV30|TRBD1
TGTGCCTGGAGCAGGGACAGCTCGCGGACCATATATTTT
CAWSRDSSRTIYF
>TRBJ2-1|18|NA|TRBV15|TRBD2
TGTGCCACCAGCAGAGATGGGGGGGAGCGGGAGGGCCTCGATGAGCAGTTCTTC
CATSRDGGEREGLDEQFF
>TRBJ1-1|14|few|TRBV12-5|NA
TGTGCTAGTGGTTTGCCAACAGGTGGGGCTGAAGCTTTCTTT
CASGLPTGGAEAFF
>TRBJ2-1|13|NA|TRBV11-2|NA
TGTGCCAGCAGCCTAGTCAGTTACAATGAGCAGTTCTTC
CASSLVSYNEQFF
>TRBJ1-1|15|NA|TRBV18|NA
TGTGCCAGCTCACCAACTGGACAGATGAACACTGAAGCTTTCTTT
CASSPTGQMNTEAFF
>TRBJ1-4|13|few|TRBV5-4|NA
TGTGCCAGCCAGCTTCCAGGGCGGGAAAAACTGTTTTTT
CASQLPGREKLFF
>TRBJ1-5|15|few|TRBV4-2|TRBD1
TGTGCCAGCAGCCAAGACCGGGACAGGGGTCAGCCCCAGCATTTT
CASSQDRDRGQPQHF
>TRBJ2-7|10|NA|TRBV20-1|NA
TGCAGTGCCACGGTTGCCGAGCAGTACTTC
CSATVAEQYF
>TRBJ2-5|13|NA|TRBV15|TRBD2
TGTGCCACCAGCGCGGGAGACGGAGAGACCCAGTACTTC
CATSAGDGETQYF
>TRBJ1-5|14|few|TRBV19|NA
TGTGCCACCGATGACAGGAGGCGCAATCAGCCCCAGCATTTT
CATDDRRRNQPQHF
>TRBJ2-3|16|NA|TRBV9|TRBD2
TGTGCCAGCAGCGTATCAGCGGGAGCAGGCGCAGATACGCAGTATTTT
CASSVSAGAGADTQYF
>TRBJ2-1|18|NA|TRBV2|TRBD2
TGTGCCAGCAGACAACTACGACTAGCGGGTCCATCCTACAATGAGCAGTTCTTC
CASRQLRLAGPSYNEQFF
>TRBJ2-3|14|NA|TRBV2|NA
TGTGCCAGCAGCTTAACACGACGGGCAGATACGCAGTATTTT
CASSLTRRADTQYF
>TRBJ1-1|15|NA|TRBV5-4|NA
TGTGCCAGCAGCTCTAGGGGCGCGATGAACACTGAAGCTTTCTTT
CASSSRGAMNTEAFF
>TRBJ1-1|14|NA|TRBV7-2|NA
TGTGCCAGCAGCTTAGACAGTTCTTACACTGAAGCTTTCTTT
CASSLDSSYTEAFF
>TRBJ2-7|15|few|TRBV7-2|TRBD2
TGTGCCAGCAGCTCGACGACTAGCGGGAGTAGCGAGCAGTACTTC
CASSSTTSGSSEQYF
>TRBJ1-2|18|few|TRBV7-6|TRBD1
TGTGCCAGCAGCTCCGTCCCAGGTTGGACAGGTGGGGGCTATGGCTACACCTTC
CASSSVPGWTGGGYGYTF
>TRBJ2-5|19|few|TRBV11-2|TRBD2
TGTGCCAGCAGCTTAGTTCGCCAGACTAGCGGGAGGAGGCGAGAGACCCAGTACTTC
CASSLVRQTSGRRRETQYF
>TRBJ2-1|15|NA|TRBV19|NA
TGTGCCAGTAAATTAGCGGCCGAATCCTACAATGAGCAGTTCTTC
CASKLAAESYNEQFF
>TRBJ2-1|15|NA|TRBV9|NA
TGTGCCAGCAGCACCCGACTGGCTTCCTACAATGAGCAGTTCTTC
CASSTRLASYNEQFF